Below, one T cell receptor (beta chain) is given with its context. The data were taken from a study of blood T cell repertoires in COVID-19. Overall study: Samples taken during acute and convalescent COVID-19 were collected in the United States, Italy and Spain. PBMCs, B-cell-depleted T cells, or T cells provided the cDNA or gDNA that made up the material.

Under the authors' procedure: Amplification of reference gene primers was used by the study to estimate nucleated cell counts. Assay used: immunoSEQ multiplex PCR; TCRdb lists only in-frame clones, some missing. That table gives V, J and clone size, and the DNA gave D and trimming. The sample lists 250,000 to 350,000 clones; 87% were seen once. This CDR3 is 13 amino acids long. Trimming removed 2 bases from V and 3 bases from J, with 4 bases in between. Germline-derived CDR1 and CDR2 are MNHEY and SVGEGT. The rearrangement links TRBV6-2 or TRBV6-3 to TRBJ2-2; D is ambiguous. This TCR derives from a woman aged 45-60 years who had recovered from COVID-19. The specimen was peripheral blood. The CDR3 sequence: CASSYADTGELFF. DNA of the CDR3: TGTGCCAGCAGTTACGCGGACACCGGGGAGCTGTTTTTT.